This T cell receptor (beta chain) was captured by sequencing in a study of shared clonotypes between healthy human individuals. Turning to the study itself: Per donor, three plates held CD4 naive cells, three held CD4 memory, two held CD8 naive and one held CD8 memory. Findings and caveats of the study: When naive CD4 clonotypes were compared across a handful of donors, approximately 5% were shared.

Positive CCR7 selection of CD45RO-negative cells yielded the naive CD8 cells, and terminally differentiated effector memory CD45RA+ cells were excluded. It was approximately 0.2 ug DNA, approximately 28,000 T cell genomes, that sorted-subset replicate PCRs used. The authors' processing: Filtering was not the same, since immunoSEQ gave junction-only sequences without quality scores. Sequencing was performed with immunoSEQ multiplex PCR; in TCRdb, only in-frame clones are kept and a portion is missing. V and J calls plus clone size are reproduced from that table; the DNA served to infer D and trimming. The repertoire includes about 2 million clones, about 95% of them detected once, and under 1.5% sits in the top ten. Germline V gene sequence: CDR1 SGHNT, CDR2 YYREEE (reference sequence). This CDR3 spans 16 amino acids. V dropped 2 bases and J dropped 0 bases, with 9 bases sitting between them. In regard to this clone: Its antigen is as yet unknown.

Material for sequencing was naive CD8+ T cells sorted from blood. The chain recombines TRBV5-4 with TRBJ1-6; D is undetermined. The TCR originated in a man between 18 and 35 years old in good health. In nucleotides, the CDR3 is TGTGCCAGCAGCTTAGACGGGGACTCCTATAATTCACCCCTCCACTTT. It specifies CASSLDGDSYNSPLHF.